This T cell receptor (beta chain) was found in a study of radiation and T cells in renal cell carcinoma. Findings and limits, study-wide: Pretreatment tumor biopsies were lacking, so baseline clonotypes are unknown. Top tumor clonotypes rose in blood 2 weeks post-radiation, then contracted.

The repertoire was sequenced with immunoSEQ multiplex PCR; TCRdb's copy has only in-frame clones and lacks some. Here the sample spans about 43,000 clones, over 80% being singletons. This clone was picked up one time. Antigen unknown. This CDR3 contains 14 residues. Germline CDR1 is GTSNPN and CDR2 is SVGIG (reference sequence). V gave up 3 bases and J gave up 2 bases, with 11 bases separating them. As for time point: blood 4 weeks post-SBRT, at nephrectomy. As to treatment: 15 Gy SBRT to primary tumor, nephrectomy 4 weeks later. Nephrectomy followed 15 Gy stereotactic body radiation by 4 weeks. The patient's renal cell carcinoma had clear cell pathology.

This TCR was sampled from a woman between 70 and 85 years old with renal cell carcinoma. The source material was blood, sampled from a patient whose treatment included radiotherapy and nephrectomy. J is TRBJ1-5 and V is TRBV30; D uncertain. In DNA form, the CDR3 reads TGTGCCTGGAGGCCGGGTACGGGCAATCAGCCCCAGCATTTT. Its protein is CAWRPGTGNQPQHF.